This TCR beta chain was sequenced for a study of PD-L1 blockade in urothelial cancer (dated by TCRdb to 2017 to 2019). With respect to the entire study: Therapy was started around 2014 for all patients, and atezolizumab 1,200 mg was administered intravenously every 3 weeks. About 85% of the roughly 30 patients were males with bladder-origin urothelial cancer, and about 65% of the roughly 29 reported a prior smoking history. Patients had an ECOG performance status of 0 or 1 and had received between 0 and 3 prior chemotherapy regimens. Blood samples were analyzed 3 weeks after the start of treatment (second dose) and 6 weeks after the start of treatment. Blood samples gave a median of about 150,000 T cells and 80,000 or so unique TCRs, with a median clonality of 0.080. An exploratory multi-omic analysis was conducted of the somatic, immune and clinical correlates of response to PD-L1 blockade with atezolizumab in urothelial cancer. Pretreatment tumor samples, along with matched peripheral blood serially collected before and after atezolizumab treatment, were subjected to TCR sequencing. Durable clinical benefit was defined as a progression-free survival longer than 6 months, and TCR features were additionally tested against progression-free survival and overall survival. In the same patients, pretreatment tumors underwent whole exome sequencing and RNA sequencing in addition to TCR sequencing. Several patients achieved durable clinical benefit and approximately 20 did not. Pretreatment blood TCR-seq was available for nearly 30 patients, at least one posttreatment blood collection was obtained for about 24 patients, and tumor TCR-seq was available for about 24 patients.

What the authors observed across the whole study: Improved progression-free and overall survival was associated with having pretreatment peripheral blood TCR clonality below the median. Small sample size (n ≈ 30) and many exploratory analyses mean the results are intended to be hypothesis-generating. Patients with durable benefit showed greater expansion of tumor-associated TCR clones in peripheral blood 3 weeks after starting treatment (n = 22, p = 0.022).

The germline V gene (reference sequence) specifies LNHDA as CDR1 and SQIVND as CDR2. At the junction V is shortened by 4 bases and J by 8 bases; bases outside the gene matches: 10. From the cysteine through the phenylalanine, the CDR3 covers 15 amino acids. Only the CDR3 region is kept as DNA, spanning 45 bases read in frame from base 1. Interpreted using the paper, the time point label stands for: peripheral blood 6 weeks after treatment start. A cohort of around 28 patients with locally advanced or metastatic urothelial carcinoma, treated at Memorial Sloan Kettering on a trial protocol, was included. Peripheral blood mononuclear cells were collected pretreatment and during treatment, at between 1 and 8 total time points per patient. The Qiagen DNeasy Blood extraction kit was used to purify genomic DNA from total PBMCs and from tumor samples. PBMCs were collected pretreatment and during treatment, and were isolated and stored as previously described.

Each PCR received spiked-in synthetic TCR analog templates so that absolute template abundance could be estimated from read counts. The immunoSEQ assay was used to amplify TCRbeta CDR3 regions from genomic DNA with bias-controlled V and J gene primers. Sequencing of rearranged TCRbeta segments was performed at approximately 20X coverage. Under the source paper's analysis protocol: Sequencing errors were corrected by clustering and CDR3s were annotated against IMGT to assign V, D and J genes. Downstream analyses used only productive TCRbeta rearrangements and left out out-of-frame or stop-codon sequences. Clonality was computed as one minus Shannon entropy normalized by the log of the number of unique productive sequences. Fisher's exact test with Benjamini-Hochberg correction, at a threshold of adjusted p below 0.01, was used to find clones that differed between time points or between blood and tumor. The table was pulled from immuneACCESS by TCRdb, which kept in-frame rearrangements only. Such tables lose some clones; where checked, under half of the loss comes from unresolved V genes, and the rest has no known cause. The V and J calls and the clone size are those of that table, but D and trimming were determined from the DNA. The sample table contains 25,000 to 30,000 clones; only one count was recorded for 79% of them. Around 3.3% of the sample rests with the top ten.

Note on this clone: Its recognized antigen is unknown. The sample holds no much larger clone one base away, and base qualities are not on file.

The chain was built from TRBV19 and TRBJ2-2; 7 central nucleotides agree with TRBD1. This clonotype was sampled from a man aged 70 or older with urothelial cancer. Specimen: PBMCs, collected around atezolizumab (anti-PD-L1) treatment. The sequenced DNA is TGTGCCAGTAGTACCGCTTACAGGGGTTCAGGGGAGCTGTTTTTT. Its amino acids are CASSTAYRGSGELFF.